This passage covers 23 T cell receptor beta chains from one sample sequenced in a study of naive and memory T cell subsets. Both TRBC1 and TRBC2 were covered by a beta constant-region primer of two equimolar oligonucleotides. TCRdb called the UMI-ligation and nested PCR reads again in MiXCR, with one record for every CDR3 protein. This table has 120,000 to 150,000 distinct CDR3 sequences, about 17% appearing once. The source material was naive CD4+ T cells from blood. These receptor sequences come from a human donor in good health.

The V call is TRBV28, the J call TRBJ2-7; no definite D call. CDR1 MDHEN and CDR2 SYDVKM come from the germline V gene. V dropped 6 bases and J dropped 6 bases, with 12 bases sitting between them. This CDR3 has 12 residues. The CDR3 DNA follows: TGTGCCAGCAGCCCATTGATCGGCGAGCAGTACTTC. This sequence encodes CASSPLIGEQYF.

The CDR3, as DNA: TGTGCCAGCAGGGCGTCCGCTGGGACAGCCCAAGAGACCCAGTACTTC. The encoded protein is CASRASAGTAQETQYF. This sequence joins TRBV2 and TRBJ2-5; 7 positions match TRBD1. The germline gives CDR1 SNHLY, CDR2 FYNNEI. This CDR3 contains 16 residues. V lost 6 bases to trimming and J lost 1 base; unmatched junction nucleotides: 11.

The genes are TRBV18 and TRBJ2-3, with D tentatively TRBD2 (5 bases). Germline V gene data show CDR1 as KGHSH and CDR2 as LQKENI. Trimming took 2 bases from V and 0 from J, leaving 9 bases between them. The CDR3 totals 15 residues. The CDR3 DNA follows: TGTGCCAGCTCACCAAGAACGGGAAGCACAGATACGCAGTATTTT. It is translated as CASSPRTGSTDTQYF.

The V call is TRBV20-1, the J call TRBJ2-7, with 12 bases that match TRBD2. J gave up 3 bases and V 2 bases, and 20 bases lay outside the gene matches. The CDR3 covers 20 residues. Germline CDR1 DFQATT, CDR2 SNEGSKA (reference sequence). The CDR3 sequence is CSARSSGRLAGGLIGYEQYF. The CDR3 region has the DNA TGCAGTGCTAGATCATCAGGAAGGCTAGCGGGAGGGCTGATCGGCTACGAGCAGTACTTC.

This clonotype was recorded many times. This chain connects TRBV6-6 to TRBJ2-1; TRBD1 matches 8 bases. Germline-derived CDR1 and CDR2 are MNHNY and SVGAGI (reference sequence). The CDR3 extends over 14 amino acids. Trimming at V came to 10 bases and at J to 6 bases, leaving 11 bases not matched to a gene. This CDR3 is CATRPGGGGNEQFF. CDR3 DNA: TGTGCCACGCGACCAGGGGGCGGAGGCAATGAGCAGTTCTTC.

This clonotype was counted ten times or more. The chain has TRBV7-3 and TRBJ2-1; 9 positions match TRBD2. Trimming at V came to 5 bases and at J to 6 bases, leaving 11 bases not matched to a gene. Germline loops: CDR1 SGHTA, CDR2 FQGTGA. This CDR3 region has 16 residues. The CDR3 loop reads CASSPGGLALGNEQFF. Written as DNA, the CDR3 is TGTGCCAGCAGCCCGGGGGGACTAGCTCTAGGCAATGAGCAGTTCTTC.

This chain uses TRBV11-3 with TRBJ2-1; the D gene is possibly TRBD2 (6 bases). The V end lost 5 bases, the J end lost 6 bases, and 20 bases lay between the germline ends. CDR1 SGHNT and CDR2 YENEEA come from the germline V gene. CDR3 length: 16 amino acids. The CDR3 DNA follows: TGTGCCAGCAGCCTAGTGGGGGGAGCGGCGAGCAATGAGCAGTTCTTC. It yields the protein CASSLVGGAASNEQFF.

The chain joins TRBV5-4 to TRBJ1-1; the D is unclear. There are 13 residues in the CDR3. In germline, CDR1 is SGHNT, CDR2 YYREEE (reference sequence). The V and J ends lost 2 bases and 3 bases respectively, with 8 bases between them. For the CDR3, the DNA is TGTGCCAGCAGCTTACCGGGCCACACTGAAGCTTTCTTT. As protein: CASSLPGHTEAFF. Using reference TRBV5-4 and TRBJ1-1 for the parts outside the CDR3, the full variable domain is ETGVTQSPTHLIKTRGQQVTLRCSSQSGHNTVSWYQQALGQGPQFIFQYYREEENGRGNFPPRFSGLQFPNYSSELNVNALELDDSALYLCASSLPGHTEAFFGQGTRLTVV.

This clonotype was counted between two and nine times. The V gene is TRBV14, the J gene TRBJ1-4; D gene uncertain. Germline V gene lookup returns CDR1 SGHDN and CDR2 FVKESK. The V end lost 1 base, the J end lost 6 bases, and 3 bases lay between the germline ends. CDR3 length: 12 amino acids. The CDR3 sequence is CASSQGYEKLFF. CDR3 nucleotides: TGTGCCAGCAGCCAAGGGTATGAAAAACTGTTTTTT.

The DNA of the CDR3 is TGCAGTGCTAGACCCCTCGACTGGTACAGCAATCAGCCCCAGCATTTT. Protein product: CSARPLDWYSNQPQHF. V usage is TRBV20-1 and J usage is TRBJ1-5; D uncertain. V lost 2 bases and J lost 1, with 15 bases in between. CDR1 is DFQATT and CDR2 is SNEGSKA in the germline V gene (reference sequence). This CDR3 is built from 16 residues.

This clonotype was recorded a few times. The rearrangement joins TRBV18 to TRBJ2-5, with 8 nucleotides matching TRBD2. J gave up 1 base and V 4 bases, and 2 bases lay outside the gene matches. The CDR3 is 14 residues long. From germline, CDR1 is KGHSH and CDR2 LQKENI. The CDR3 sequence: CASSHGTSQETQYF. CDR3 sequence (DNA): TGTGCCAGCTCACACGGGACTAGCCAAGAGACCCAGTACTTC.

The chain combines TRBV25-1 with TRBJ1-4, with D hard to call. Germline lookup yields CDR1 MGHDK and CDR2 SYGVNS. The germline V and J ends were trimmed by 9 bases and 0 bases, with 11 bases remaining between them. The CDR3 length is 14 residues. The CDR3 nucleotides read TGTGCCAGTATGGAGGCCTCAACTAATGAAAAACTGTTTTTT. It encodes CASMEASTNEKLFF. Full variable domain (rest looked up from reference TRBV25-1 and TRBJ1-4): EADIYQTPRYLVIGTGKKITLECSQTMGHDKMYWYQQDPGMELHLIHYSYGVNSTEKGDLSSESTVSRIRTEHFPLTLESARPSHTSQYLCASMEASTNEKLFFGSGTQLSVL.

This clonotype was counted only a few times. This chain links TRBV21-1 with TRBJ1-5; the tabulated D call, TRBD1, remains unverified against the DNA. TRBV21-1 is recorded as a pseudogene. The CDR3 has 17 amino acids. The CDR3, as DNA: TGTGCCAGCAGCAAATATTTAAAGGGGTGGTGCAATCAGCCCCAGCATTTT. This translates into CASSKYLKGWCNQPQHF.

This clonotype was detected only a few times. The V and J genes are TRBV30 and TRBJ1-2; perhaps TRBD1 as D (5 bases). Germline CDR1 GTSNPN, CDR2 SVGIG (reference sequence). The CDR3 extends over 13 amino acids. Trimming left V 3 bases short and J 7 bases short, with 15 bases between. The CDR3 is CAWRVVGTFGYTF. The DNA of the CDR3 is TGTGCCTGGAGGGTCGTGGGGACTTTTGGCTACACCTTC.

V gene TRBV20-1 combines with J gene TRBJ2-2; 7 nucleotides match TRBD2. J gave up 3 bases and V 6 bases, and 16 bases lay outside the gene matches. The germline V gene encodes CDR1 DFQATT and CDR2 SNEGSKA (reference sequence). This CDR3 contains 17 residues. CDR3 residues: CSARPGLNSVDTGELFF. CDR3 nucleotide sequence: TGCAGTGCCCGACCGGGACTAAATTCGGTAGACACCGGGGAGCTGTTTTTT.

This chain joins TRBV6-5 and TRBJ2-7; 7 nucleotides align to TRBD2. J was trimmed by 6 bases and V by 6 bases; bases with no gene match: 2. The CDR3 is 11 amino acids. Germline values: CDR1 MNHEY, CDR2 SVGAGI. In DNA form, the CDR3 reads TGTGCCAGCAGGGTAGCGGGCGAGCAGTACTTC. This translates into CASRVAGEQYF.

The V gene is TRBV28, the J gene TRBJ2-6; D remains unclear. V lost 3 bases and J lost 1, with 10 bases in between. Looked up from germline, CDR1 is MDHEN and CDR2 is SYDVKM. The CDR3 extends over 16 amino acids. The chain's CDR3 is CASSLIGSSGANVLTF. In nucleotides, the CDR3 is TGTGCCAGCAGTTTGATTGGTTCGTCTGGGGCCAACGTCCTGACTTTC.

The chain employs TRBV20-1 and TRBJ2-7; 11 nucleotides agree with TRBD2. V lost 4 bases, J lost 3 bases, and 8 bases stayed unmatched. This CDR3 is 15 amino acids long. CDR1 DFQATT and CDR2 SNEGSKA come from the germline V gene (reference sequence). This CDR3 reads CSATSGTSGNYEQYF. The CDR3 nucleotides read TGCAGTGCTACTTCCGGGACTAGCGGAAACTACGAGCAGTACTTC.

The rearrangement uses TRBV6-1 and TRBJ1-5; D gene unclear. The CDR3 sequence is 14 residues long. Trimming took off 1 base at V and 0 bases at J, with 4 bases between the two ends. The germline V gene encodes CDR1 MNHNS and CDR2 SASEGT. The CDR3 nucleotides are TGTGCCAGCAGTGAAGAAAATAGCAATCAGCCCCAGCATTTT. Residues: CASSEENSNQPQHF.

J is TRBJ2-7 and V is TRBV28; TRBD2 agrees at 7 bases. J gave up 7 bases and V 4 bases, and 10 bases lay outside the gene matches. This CDR3 spans 14 amino acids. CDR1 and CDR2 (germline): MDHEN, SYDVKM. DNA for the CDR3: TGTGCCAGCAGTTCGCCGACTAGCCTAAGTGAGCAGTACTTC. This codes for CASSSPTSLSEQYF.

This clonotype was counted only a few times. V usage is TRBV4-3 and J usage is TRBJ2-5, with 13 bases that match TRBD2. J was trimmed by 4 bases and V by 1 base; bases with no gene match: 12. Per germline, CDR1 LGHNA and CDR2 YSLEER. The CDR3 has 19 amino acids. As DNA, the CDR3 is TGCGCCAGCAGCCAAGCGGTGGGGTGGGGACTAGCGGGACCAGAGACCCAGTACTTC. Protein sequence: CASSQAVGWGLAGPETQYF.

For this clonotype: A read error may account for a junction end that differs from germline. J is TRBJ1-2 and V is TRBV10-3; a possible D gene is TRBD1 (5 bases). The CDR3 loop spans 13 amino acids. Germline V gives CDR1 ENHRY, CDR2 SYGVKD. CDR3 nucleotides: TGTGCCATCAGTAGTCAGGGAAACTTTGGCTACACCTTC. Protein: CAISSQGNFGYTF.

Only a few counts were recorded for this clonotype. The V and J genes are TRBV7-2 and TRBJ2-3; 11 nucleotides match TRBD1. The CDR3 runs 14 residues. V lost 4 bases and J lost 8; bases outside the gene matches: 5. CDR1 SGHTA and CDR2 FQGNSA come from the germline V gene. The CDR3 is CASSSDRGRITQYF. The CDR3 coding sequence is TGTGCCAGCAGCTCGGACAGGGGGCGGATTACGCAGTATTTT. Combining the CDR3 with reference TRBV7-2 and TRBJ2-3 gives the whole variable domain GAGVSQSPSNKVTEKGKDVELRCDPISGHTALYWYRQSLGQGLEFLIYFQGNSAPDKSGLPSDRFSAERTGGSVSTLTIQRTQQEDSAVYLCASSSDRGRITQYFGPGTRLTVL.